Each of the 29 T cell receptor beta chains below was sequenced from the same sample in a study of regulatory T cells in long-lasting Graves disease. Noted time point: persistent/refractory GD, antithyroid drugs over 5 years with positive TRAb. PBMC RNA was the source of the TCR library. Assembly of TCR beta libraries relied on iRepertoire HTBI primers together with Arm-PCR of CDR3 regions. TCRdb re-called the multiplex PCR reads with MiXCR, one entry per CDR3 protein. The sample lists around 400,000 distinct CDR3 sequences, around 23% seen once, with about 29% in the top ten. Sequencing used peripheral blood mononuclear cells (PBMCs), obtained when the disease was refractory, from a patient treated with antithyroid drugs. The receptors were sampled from a woman in her thirties or forties with Graves disease.

This clonotype turned up a few times. The J gene is TRBJ2-7, the V gene TRBV20-1, with TRBD1 identical over 7 bases. The CDR3 loop spans 14 amino acids. The trim removed 6 bases at V and 2 bases at J, leaving 10 bases unmatched. Germline loops: CDR1 DFQATT, CDR2 SNEGSKA (reference sequence). The CDR3 region has the DNA TGCAGTGCCCGCCAACAGGGGCGACCCTACGAGCAGTACTTC. Translating it yields CSARQQGRPYEQYF.

This clonotype was counted a few times. CDR3 in DNA: TGTGCCAGCAGTGGGACAGACAAGAACACCGGGGAGCTGTTTTTT. Translation: CASSGTDKNTGELFF. The chain employs TRBV25-1 and TRBJ2-2, with a weak D call TRBD1 (6 bases). Deletions cut 4 bases from V and 1 base from J, with 10 bases between. CDR3 length: 15 amino acids. The germline V gene encodes CDR1 MGHDK and CDR2 SYGVNS.

As for this clonotype: This may arise from a read error, as a much more abundant clone is one base away. The chain is built from TRBV6-2 or TRBV6-3 and TRBJ1-4; D not resolved. Germline CDR1 MNHEY, CDR2 SVGEGT. The CDR3 has 14 residues. The CDR3 coding sequence is TGTACCAGCAGTTCTCCTGCAACTAATGAAAAACTGTTTTTT. Translated, it gives CTSSSPATNEKLFF.

Ten or more counts support this clonotype. The rearrangement links TRBV7-2 to TRBJ1-5, with 7 positions matching TRBD1. Germline V lookup: CDR1 SGHTA, CDR2 FQGNSA. CDR3 length: 15 amino acids. V lost 5 bases and J lost 6; bases outside the gene matches: 10. The CDR3 bases are TGTGCCAGCAGCGAGTCAGGGGGTAGGAGTCAGCCCCAGCATTTT. It codes for CASSESGGRSQPQHF.

The chain employs TRBV19 and TRBJ1-4; 7 bases line up with TRBD1. Unmatched junction bases numbered 5, after V lost 5 bases and J lost 8 bases. Germline CDR1 reads LNHDA; CDR2 reads SQIVND (reference sequence). This CDR3 spans 13 amino acids. The CDR3 nucleotides are TGTGCCAGTAGTCGACAGGGAGAAGAAAAACTGTTTTTT. This translates into CASSRQGEEKLFF.

At least ten counts were recorded for this clonotype. The chain is built from TRBV28 and TRBJ1-2, with D possibly matching TRBD1 (6 bases). Deletions cut 2 bases from V and 5 bases from J, with 18 bases between. There are 16 residues in the CDR3. CDR1 and CDR2 from the germline V gene are MDHEN and SYDVKM. CDR3 DNA sequence: TGTGCCAGCAGTTTACCGGGACACTCGACGGGGTATGGCTACACCTTC. As protein: CASSLPGHSTGYGYTF.

The chain carries TRBV7-9 and TRBJ2-7, with D possibly matching TRBD2 (6 bases). Germline V lookup: CDR1 SEHNR, CDR2 FQNEAQ (reference sequence). This CDR3 is built from 12 residues. The V gene lost 8 bases and the J gene lost 2 bases, with 10 bases spanning the gap. CDR3 DNA: TGTGCCAGCCGACTAGACACCTACGAGCAGTACTTC. Protein: CASRLDTYEQYF.

J is TRBJ1-2 and V is TRBV5-6; 8 positions agree with TRBD1. The CDR3 has 15 amino acids. J was trimmed by 5 bases and V by 0 bases; bases with no gene match: 6. Germline V gene data show CDR1 as SGHDT and CDR2 as YYEEEE. CDR3 nucleotides: TGTGCCAGCAGCTTGGCCCCAGGGGGCAGTTATGGCTACACCTTC. Protein product: CASSLAPGGSYGYTF.

Relative to its sample, this clonotype is medium-sized. This chain connects TRBV12-3 or TRBV12-4 to TRBJ1-1; D gene ambiguous. The CDR3 is made up of 11 amino acids. Trimming pared 5 bases from V and 6 bases from J, leaving 7 bases between. This chain's CDR3 is CASSMYPEAFF. The CDR3 DNA follows: TGTGCCAGCAGTATGTACCCTGAAGCTTTCTTT.

The table lists this clonotype with a few counts. The rearrangement links TRBV5-4 to TRBJ1-1, with TRBD1 as a possible D gene (6 bases). The germline V gene encodes CDR1 SGHNT and CDR2 YYREEE (reference sequence). The ends were cut back, 4 bases at V and 0 bases at J, with 13 bases in the middle. The CDR3 consists of 15 residues. CDR3 bases: TGTGCCAGCAGCGATCGGACAGTCATGAACACTGAAGCTTTCTTT. Protein product: CASSDRTVMNTEAFF.

CDR3 loop: CASSSRRGGGELFF. CDR3 coding DNA: TGTGCCAGCAGTTCCCGCCGGGGTGGCGGGGAGCTGTTTTTT. This chain connects TRBV27 to TRBJ2-2; maybe TRBD2 (5 bases). Germline V lookup: CDR1 MNHEY, CDR2 SMNVEV (reference sequence). This CDR3 comprises 14 residues. Trimming cost V 4 bases and J 7 bases, with 13 bases left between them.

The sample holds many counts of this clonotype. This chain uses TRBV3-1 with TRBJ2-5, with a possible D match to TRBD2 (6 bases). The CDR3 extends over 17 amino acids. Germline CDR1 is LGHDT and CDR2 is YNNKEL (reference sequence). V shed 3 bases and J shed 4 bases, with 21 bases lying between them. CDR3 amino acids: CASSHSTGGAKRETQYF. The CDR3, as DNA: TGTGCCAGCAGCCACAGTACTGGCGGGGCTAAGAGAGAGACCCAGTACTTC.

The V and J genes are TRBV4-1 and TRBJ1-4; D gene unclear. Germline CDR1 is MGHRA and CDR2 is YSYEKL. V dropped 2 bases and J dropped 2 bases, with 12 bases sitting between them. There are 16 residues in the CDR3. In nucleotides, the CDR3 is TGCGCCAGCAGCCAAAGGGTGTTCGGGACTAATGAAAAACTGTTTTTT. Residues: CASSQRVFGTNEKLFF.

This clonotype was detected only a few times. V and J are TRBV28 and TRBJ2-1, with TRBD1 matching over 8 bases. Unmatched junction bases numbered 5, after V lost 5 bases and J lost 2 bases. CDR3 length: 15 residues. Germline values: CDR1 MDHEN, CDR2 SYDVKM. The CDR3 DNA is TGTGCCAGCAGTCAGACAGGGGAGGCCTACAATGAGCAGTTCTTC. Amino acids: CASSQTGEAYNEQFF.

The table lists this clonotype with many counts. The gene calls are TRBV7-6 and TRBJ1-5; tentatively, D is TRBD1 (6 bases). Between the trimmed V and J ends, which lost 5 bases and 4 bases, there was a span of 12 bases. The CDR3 runs to 14 residues. The germline CDR1 and CDR2 sequences are SGHVS and FNYEAQ. The CDR3 DNA reads as TGTGCCAGCAGCATAGGACAGTGGAATCAGCCCCAGCATTTT. Translation: CASSIGQWNQPQHF.

This clonotype has ten or more counts. This chain connects TRBV11-2 to TRBJ1-1; a possible D gene is TRBD1 (5 bases). Trimming cost V 3 bases and J 5 bases, with 10 bases left between them. The CDR3 totals 13 residues. The germline gives CDR1 SGHAT, CDR2 FQNNGV. The CDR3 nucleotides read TGTGCCAGCAGCTTCCCCGGACAAACTGAAGCTTTCTTT. It is translated as CASSFPGQTEAFF. Combining the CDR3 with reference TRBV11-2 and TRBJ1-1 gives the whole variable domain EAGVAQSPRYKIIEKRQSVAFWCNPISGHATLYWYQQILGQGPKLLIQFQNNGVVDDSQLPKDRFSAERLKGVDSTLKIQPAKLEDSAVYLCASSFPGQTEAFFGQGTRLTVV.

V and J are TRBV5-6 and TRBJ2-2; D gene unclear. Germline loops: CDR1 SGHDT, CDR2 YYEEEE. With 0 bases removed from V and 6 bases from J, the gap between germline ends came to 6 bases. The CDR3 has 13 residues. The CDR3 here is CASSLVRSGELFF. CDR3 nucleotides: TGTGCCAGCAGCTTGGTGAGGTCCGGGGAGCTGTTTTTT.

The chain has TRBV12-3 or TRBV12-4 and TRBJ1-1, with D possibly TRBD1 on 6 matching bases. Trimming cost V 2 bases and J 1 base, with 11 bases left between them. This CDR3 has 15 residues. CDR3 in DNA: TGTGCCAGCAGTTTAATAGGCAGGGGGAACACTGAAGCTTTCTTT. Protein product: CASSLIGRGNTEAFF.

The chain employs TRBV30 and TRBJ2-7; 7 bases fit TRBD1. The CDR3 runs to 13 residues. V shed 0 bases and J 7 bases; nucleotides not matched to a gene: 6. Looked up from germline, CDR1 is GTSNPN and CDR2 is SVGIG (reference sequence). The CDR3 coding sequence is TGTGCCTGGAGTGTAGACAGGGAAGGGGAGCAGTACTTC. This gives the protein CAWSVDREGEQYF. Complete variable domain (other parts from reference TRBV30 and TRBJ2-7): SQTIHQWPATLVQPVGSPLSLECTVEGTSNPNLYWYRQAAGRGLQLLFYSVGIGQISSEVPQNLSASRPQDRQFILSSKKLLLSDSGFYLCAWSVDREGEQYFGPGTRLTVT.

DNA of the CDR3: TGCAGCGTTGAAGGGGGAGAATTTAACTATGGCTACACCTTC. This sequence encodes CSVEGGEFNYGYTF. J is TRBJ1-2 and V is TRBV29-1; the D is unclear. This CDR3 is 14 amino acids long. From germline, CDR1 is SQVTM and CDR2 ANQGSEA. V lost 1 base and J lost 1, with 10 bases in between.

This clonotype was counted at least ten times. The chain is built from TRBV28 and TRBJ1-2; D remains ambiguous. The germline gives CDR1 MDHEN, CDR2 SYDVKM. The CDR3 loop spans 12 amino acids. Trimming removed 2 bases at V and 4 bases at J, with 5 bases between. CDR3 nucleotides: TGTGCCAGCAGTTTAGCAGCCTATGGCTACACCTTC. Translation: CASSLAAYGYTF.

Many counts were recorded for this clonotype. The J gene is TRBJ1-1, the V gene TRBV2; D not certain. V lost 6 bases, J lost 10 bases, and 12 bases lay in between. From germline, CDR1 is SNHLY and CDR2 FYNNEI. The CDR3 has 11 residues. As DNA, the CDR3 is TGTGCCAGCAGCCCCCTAGGGCGAGCTTTCTTT. The encoded protein is CASSPLGRAFF. The complete variable domain, with remaining parts taken from reference TRBV2 and TRBJ1-1, reads EPEVTQTPSHQVTQMGQEVILRCVPISNHLYFYWYRQILGQKVEFLVSFYNNEISEKSEIFDDQFSVERPDGSNFTLKIRSTKLEDSAMYFCASSPLGRAFFGQGTRLTVV.

This clonotype came up many times. The rearrangement uses TRBV20-1 and TRBJ1-5; D unresolved. Germline CDR1 reads DFQATT; CDR2 reads SNEGSKA (reference sequence). Deletions cut 0 bases from V and 3 bases from J, with 9 bases between. The CDR3 contains 14 residues. CDR3 bases: TGCAGTGCTAGAGACCCGGGGAACAATCAGCCCCAGCATTTT. The encoded protein is CSARDPGNNQPQHF.

This clonotype was found many times. The rearrangement links TRBV6-1 to TRBJ2-5; possible D gene TRBD2, 6 bases. CDR1 is MNHNS and CDR2 is SASEGT in the germline V gene. The germline V and J ends were trimmed by 6 bases and 9 bases, with 11 bases remaining between them. This CDR3 is built from 11 residues. Here the CDR3 DNA reads TGTGCCAGCAGCCCTCGGGGGTCCCAGTACTTC. Translation: CASSPRGSQYF.

This clonotype showed up many times. The rearrangement joins TRBV6-1 to TRBJ2-7; 11 bases are shared with TRBD2. V lost 5 bases, J lost 2 bases, and 5 bases stayed unmatched. The CDR3 loop spans 15 amino acids. Looked up from germline, CDR1 is MNHNS and CDR2 is SASEGT. The CDR3 DNA sequence: TGTGCCAGCAGTACGGGGACTAGCGGACCCTACGAGCAGTACTTC. Its protein product is CASSTGTSGPYEQYF.

The genes are TRBV5-1 and TRBJ2-1, with 7 bases that match TRBD2. The CDR3 sequence is 16 residues long. V trimming: 1 base; J trimming: 0 bases; junction bases outside the gene matches: 4. CDR1 and CDR2 from the germline V gene are SGHRS and YFSETQ. CDR3 DNA sequence: TGCGCCAGCAGCTTGTACGGCGGGAGCTCCTACAATGAGCAGTTCTTC. This sequence encodes CASSLYGGSSYNEQFF. Using reference TRBV5-1 and TRBJ2-1 for the parts outside the CDR3, the full variable domain is KAGVTQTPRYLIKTRGQQVTLSCSPISGHRSVSWYQQTPGQGLQFLFEYFSETQRNKGNFPGRFSGRQFSNSRSEMNVSTLELGDSALYLCASSLYGGSSYNEQFFGPGTRLTVL.

V and J are TRBV6-1 and TRBJ2-1; D is perhaps TRBD1 (6 bases). The CDR3 contains 12 residues. With 5 bases removed from V and 13 bases from J, the gap between germline ends came to 15 bases. Germline values: CDR1 MNHNS, CDR2 SASEGT. The CDR3 sequence: CASSPPGHGQFF. CDR3 sequence (DNA): TGTGCCAGCAGTCCACCGGGACATGGACAGTTCTTC.

This clonotype was observed a few times. The rearrangement joins TRBV7-9 to TRBJ2-5, with D possibly TRBD2 on 5 matching bases. V dropped 8 bases and J dropped 4 bases, with 14 bases sitting between them. Per the germline V gene, CDR1 is SEHNR and CDR2 is FQNEAQ (reference sequence). The CDR3 is made up of 13 amino acids. In DNA form, the CDR3 reads TGTGCCAGCCTCCCTGACGCGGGAGAGACCCAGTACTTC. It encodes CASLPDAGETQYF. Full variable domain (remainder filled in from reference TRBV7-9 and TRBJ2-5): DTGVSQNPRHKITKRGQNVTFRCDPISEHNRLYWYRQTLGQGPEFLTYFQNEAQLEKSRLLSDRFSAERPKGSFSTLEIQRTEQGDSAMYLCASLPDAGETQYFGPGTRLLVL.

This clonotype was found a few times. The chain employs TRBV7-9 and TRBJ1-1; D gene unclear. This CDR3 has 14 residues. Trimming shortened V by 5 bases and J by 6 bases, and 16 bases separated the two germline ends. Germline V CDR1 and CDR2: SEHNR, FQNEAQ (reference sequence). Here the CDR3 reads CASSPEGLTAEAFF. For the CDR3, the DNA is TGTGCCAGCAGCCCAGAGGGTTTAACGGCTGAAGCTTTCTTT.